A selection of T cell receptor beta chains follows, all from one sample in a study of patients and donors after allogeneic stem cell transplantation. TCRdb re-derived calls from the RT-PCR reads in MiXCR, one entry per CDR3 protein. There are about 89,000 distinct CDR3 sequences in the sample; 48% occur only once, and around 55% lies in the top ten. Sequences were obtained from blood, either unsorted or a sorted T cell fraction (not recorded which). These receptors originate from a human donor who was either an allogeneic HSCT recipient or a stem cell or donor lymphocyte infusion donor (not recorded which). It is not recorded whose cells these are; they may come from a transplant donor. Both conserved end residues are part of each CDR3. A D gene is named only where the DNA matches it firmly. Expanded clones get a size class; other rows say once, few or many, or leave the size out.

D,V,size,J,DNA,CDR3
.,TRBV10-3,few,TRBJ1-6,TGTGCCATCAATGGCGGGACGGAAAATTCACCCCTCCACTTT,CAINGGTENSPLHF
TRBD1,TRBV4-3,.,TRBJ1-6,TGCGCCAGCAGCCCCAAATTGGACAGGGGTAATTCACCCCTCCACTTT,CASSPKLDRGNSPLHF
TRBD1,TRBV4-3,.,TRBJ1-2,TGCGCCAGCAGCCAAGAATCGGACAGGAATTTTAACTATGGCTACACCTTC,CASSQESDRNFNYGYTF
TRBD2,TRBV11-2,few,TRBJ2-1,TGTGCCAGCAGCTTTAGCGGGAGGGCTTTCTACAATGAGCAGTTCTTC,CASSFSGRAFYNEQFF
.,TRBV5-1,few,TRBJ1-1,TGCGCCAGCAGCTTGGAACGGAACACTGAAGCTTTCTTT,CASSLERNTEAFF
.,TRBV4-3,.,TRBJ1-6,TGCGCCAGCAGCCGGACGGATAATTCACCCCTCCACTTT,CASSRTDNSPLHF
TRBD1,TRBV12-3/TRBV12-4,.,TRBJ1-1,TGTGCCAGCAGGACAGGGGGATCCGGCACTGAAGCTTTCTTT,CASRTGGSGTEAFF
TRBD1,TRBV4-2,.,TRBJ1-4,TGTGCCAGCAGCCATTACACCGACGGGACAGGCAATGAAAAACTGTTTTTT,CASSHYTDGTGNEKLFF
.,TRBV7-6,.,TRBJ1-2,TGTGCCAGCAGCTTACCGGCAGATTCAGCTGGCTACACCTTC,CASSLPADSAGYTF
TRBD2,TRBV20-1,.,TRBJ2-7,TGCAGTGCTAGAGTGCTAGCGGGTGGGAAAGAGGACGAGCAGTACTTC,CSARVLAGGKEDEQYF
.,TRBV3-1,few,TRBJ2-7,TGTGCCAGCAGCCACTTACACTACGAGCAGTACTTC,CASSHLHYEQYF
.,TRBV4-3,.,TRBJ1-1,TGCGCCAGCAGCCAAGGCAGGGGCTCGGAGACTGAAGCTTTCTTT,CASSQGRGSETEAFF
TRBD1,TRBV6-4,.,TRBJ2-1,TGTGCCAGCAGTGACTGGTGGGACAGGGGGAATGAGCAGTTCTTC,CASSDWWDRGNEQFF
.,TRBV12-3/TRBV12-4,.,TRBJ2-5,TGTGCCAGCAGTACCCAGGGGGAGACCCAGTACTTC,CASSTQGETQYF
TRBD1,TRBV27,.,TRBJ1-4,TGTGCCAGCAGTTCCCGACAGGGAACTAATGAAAAACTGTTTTTT,CASSSRQGTNEKLFF
.,TRBV28,.,TRBJ2-3,TGTGCCAGCAGCCGGACTACAGATACGCAGTATTTT,CASSRTTDTQYF
.,TRBV29-1,.,TRBJ1-4,TGCAGCGTTGAAACCCGGGCAGGTTCGAATGAAAAACTGTTTTTT,CSVETRAGSNEKLFF
TRBD1,TRBV5-1,once,TRBJ1-1,TGCGCCAGCAGCGGAAGGGACAGGGCGAAAGCTTTCTTT,CASSGRDRAKAFF
.,TRBV18,few,TRBJ1-5,TGTGCCAGCTCACCACCGAGTGTAGGGGCCAGCAATCAGCCCCAGCATTTT,CASSPPSVGASNQPQHF
.,TRBV29-1,.,TRBJ2-1,TGCAGCGTTGAAAGGGCAGGTTACAATGAGCAGTTCTTC,CSVERAGYNEQFF
.,TRBV28,.,TRBJ2-5,TGTGCCAGCAGTTTGTCAGGGAGAACCCAGTACTTC,CASSLSGRTQYF
TRBD1,TRBV29-1,.,TRBJ1-2,TGCAGCGTGGGGACAGGGGCCGACTATGGCTACACCTTC,CSVGTGADYGYTF
.,TRBV3-1,few,TRBJ1-2,TGTGCCAGCAGCCAGTCAGACATGCCCAATGGCTACACCTTC,CASSQSDMPNGYTF
.,TRBV6-1,.,TRBJ1-2,TGTGCCAGCAGTGAACAGGGCGACTATGGCTACACCTTC,CASSEQGDYGYTF
.,TRBV20-1,.,TRBJ1-4,TGCAGTGCTAGAGACCGGGGCCCTTCCTTTTTT,CSARDRGPSFF
.,TRBV7-6,.,TRBJ1-6,TGTGCCAGCAGCTTAAATAGGGGTTCCTATAATTCACCCCTCCACTTT,CASSLNRGSYNSPLHF
.,TRBV7-6,.,TRBJ1-1,TGTGCCAGCAGCTTAACCCGAGACAGGAGCGGAGAAGCTTTCTTT,CASSLTRDRSGEAFF
.,TRBV29-1,.,TRBJ1-1,TGCAGCGTTGGAGAAGCCTTGTTGAACACTGAAGCTTTCTTT,CSVGEALLNTEAFF
TRBD1,TRBV3-1,.,TRBJ2-4,TGTGCCAGCAGCCAAGAACAGGGGGGAAACATTCAGTACTTC,CASSQEQGGNIQYF
.,TRBV5-5,.,TRBJ1-1,TGTGCCAGCAGCTTGTTGTTAAACACTGAAGCTTTCTTT,CASSLLLNTEAFF
TRBD1,TRBV20-1,.,TRBJ1-2,TGCAGTGGCTTACAGGGGTTGTATGGCTACACCTTC,CSGLQGLYGYTF
.,TRBV4-3,.,TRBJ1-1,TGCGCCAGCAGCCAAGAAGGCGGTGCTGTAGCTTTCTTT,CASSQEGGAVAFF
.,TRBV7-2,few,TRBJ1-4,TGTGCCAGCAGTTTGCAAAAAGATGGCGGGGAAAAACTGTTTTTT,CASSLQKDGGEKLFF
.,TRBV7-9,few,TRBJ1-2,TGTGCCAGCAGCGTGCGGGACAACATTAACTATGGCTACACCTTC,CASSVRDNINYGYTF
.,TRBV5-1,.,TRBJ2-7,TGCGCCAGCAGCTTCTCGGGTTTTCCCTACGAGCAGTACTTC,CASSFSGFPYEQYF
.,TRBV28,.,TRBJ1-1,TGTGCCAGCAATAGGCCCGCTCTGGCACCAGGGGATGAAGCTTTCTTT,CASNRPALAPGDEAFF
.,TRBV3-1,.,TRBJ2-1,TGTGCCAGCAGCCAAGCCGGGACTTTCCCTTACAATGAGCAGTTCTTC,CASSQAGTFPYNEQFF
TRBD2,TRBV5-1,.,TRBJ2-1,TGCGCCAGCCTTGGTGGGACTATGCCCTCAGGGGAGCAGTTCTTC,CASLGGTMPSGEQFF
TRBD1,TRBV20-1,.,TRBJ1-2,TGCAGTGCTAGAGATCGAGACAGGGCCTATGGCTACACCTTC,CSARDRDRAYGYTF
.,TRBV24-1,few,TRBJ2-5,TGTGCCACCAGTGATTTTAGGATCCAAGAGACCCAGTACTTC,CATSDFRIQETQYF
.,TRBV6-5,.,TRBJ1-1,TGTGCCAGCAGTTACTCGTTAGTATTGGCGGGAGATGCTGAAGCTTTCTTT,CASSYSLVLAGDAEAFF
.,TRBV7-6,few,TRBJ1-3,TGTGCCAGCAGCTTAGCGGGGTCTGGAAACACCATATATTTT,CASSLAGSGNTIYF
.,TRBV12-3/TRBV12-4,.,TRBJ1-3,TGTGCCAGCAGTTTGACGGCTAAAGGAAACACCATATATTTT,CASSLTAKGNTIYF
.,TRBV11-3,.,TRBJ1-1,TGTGCCAGCAGCCTATCCGACAGCATGAACACTGAAGCTTTCTTT,CASSLSDSMNTEAFF
.,TRBV28,.,TRBJ1-5,TGTGCCAGCAGTTTAGGAGGCAGGCCTCTAGGCATGGCCCAGCATTTT,CASSLGGRPLGMAQHF
.,TRBV11-2,few,TRBJ1-3,TGTGGGACGTCGGACAGCTCTGGAAACACCATATATTTT,CGTSDSSGNTIYF
TRBD2,TRBV29-1,.,TRBJ2-3,TGCAGCGTTGACGGGGGGGAGACAGATACGCAGTATTTT,CSVDGGETDTQYF
.,TRBV7-3,.,TRBJ1-1,TGTGCCAGCAGCCCTGGACGGAACACTGAAGCTTTCTTT,CASSPGRNTEAFF
TRBD2,TRBV13,.,TRBJ2-5,TGTGCCAGCAGCTCGTTGTGGCTAGCGGGAGGGCCGCAAGAGACCCAGTACTTC,CASSSLWLAGGPQETQYF
.,TRBV21-1,.,TRBJ1-2,TGTGCCAGCACCCGGGCCGGGACAGGGGGTACTGGCTACACCTTC,CASTRAGTGGTGYTF